This T cell receptor (beta chain) was profiled in a study of blood T cell repertoires in COVID-19. The data were produced by immunoSEQ multiplex PCR, yet TCRdb's version contains in-frame clones alone and is incomplete. The sample includes approximately 160,000 clones, over 75% of them seen just once. The V gene's germline CDR1 is MNHEY and CDR2 SMNVEV (reference sequence). The length of the CDR3 is 17 residues. With 2 bases clipped from V and 4 bases from J, the junction kept 7 bases outside the gene matches. The source of this sequence is a man between 65 and 80 years old with acute or convalescent COVID-19. V gene TRBV27 combines with J gene TRBJ2-3; TRBD2 matches 12 bases. The sequencing input was peripheral blood. The CDR3 is CASSLRASGGAPDTQYF. The CDR3 nucleotides read TGTGCCAGCAGTTTAAGGGCTAGCGGGGGGGCGCCAGATACGCAGTATTTT.